The 10 T cell receptor beta chains presented below share a single source sample, sequenced in a study of T cells after yellow fever vaccination (dated 2019 in TCRdb). The sample's treatment or condition label, decoded: live attenuated yellow fever vaccine strain. The library was produced with 5' RACE. The instrument was an Illumina HiSeq 2500. TCRdb applied fastp at Q25 and MiXCR to the public reads, then kept only in-frame beta chains. CDR3 protein duplicates are merged, each entry listing the most common genes and DNA. The sample yields 200,000 to 300,000 distinct CDR3 sequences; 13% were counted once. Less than 0.55% of the sample comes from the top ten. Material: CD4+ T cells sorted from PBMCs, obtained 45 days after the yellow fever booster vaccination. The receptor source for this set is a man in his thirties or forties who received the YFV17D yellow fever vaccine.

This clonotype was seen a few times. The gene calls are TRBV28 and TRBJ2-1; 9 positions match TRBD2. Germline CDR1 and CDR2: MDHEN and SYDVKM. The CDR3 has 15 amino acids. The V segment lost 2 bases and the J segment 9 bases; nucleotides outside the gene matches: 8. The CDR3 protein is CASSLVGTSFGEQFF. DNA for the CDR3: TGTGCCAGCAGTTTAGTCGGGACTAGCTTCGGTGAGCAGTTCTTC.

V and J are TRBV7-2 and TRBJ2-1; TRBD2 aligns across 9 bases. The CDR3 spans 15 residues. Germline V gives CDR1 SGHTA, CDR2 FQGNSA. Trimming removed 1 base from V and 10 bases from J; junction bases left unmatched: 8. CDR3: CASSLDLSGSGEQFF. The CDR3, as DNA: TGTGCCAGCAGCTTAGATCTTAGCGGGAGTGGAGAGCAGTTCTTC.

The table lists this clonotype with a few counts. The chain recombines TRBV12-3 or TRBV12-4 with TRBJ2-7, with 8 bases lining up with TRBD1. Germline trimming cut 6 bases from V and 2 bases from J; bases unmatched to any gene: 6. The CDR3 is made up of 14 amino acids. The CDR3 DNA reads TGTGCCAGCAGCTCGCCGGGACAGGCCTACGAGCAGTACTTC. Translating it yields CASSSPGQAYEQYF.

In this sample, this clonotype turned up a few times. The chain recombines TRBV5-1 with TRBJ2-5; 12 bases align to TRBD2. The CDR3 sequence is 17 residues long. Looked up from germline, CDR1 is SGHRS and CDR2 is YFSETQ. V shed 3 bases and J 4 bases; nucleotides not matched to a gene: 10. In DNA form, the CDR3 reads TGCGCCAGCAGCTCTATAACCTCGACTAGCGGGAGAGAGACCCAGTACTTC. This translates into CASSSITSTSGRETQYF.

This sequence joins TRBV24-1 and TRBJ2-3; TRBD2 aligns across 12 bases. Unmatched junction bases numbered 4, after V lost 5 bases and J lost 2 bases. The CDR3 covers 16 residues. In germline, CDR1 is KGHDR, CDR2 SFDVKD. The CDR3 spells CATSARTSGNTDTQYF. The DNA of the CDR3 is TGTGCCACCAGTGCCAGGACTAGCGGGAACACAGATACGCAGTATTTT.

In its sample, this clonotype was seen many times. The chain recombines TRBV20-1 with TRBJ2-1, with TRBD2 matching 9 bases. The CDR3 consists of 17 residues. CDR1 is DFQATT, CDR2 SNEGSKA, per germline (reference sequence). V lost 3 bases and J lost 4; bases outside the gene matches: 13. The CDR3 DNA follows: TGCAGTGCTAGCCCCCCCGGTAGCGGGAGCCGGTACAATGAGCAGTTCTTC. Its protein is CSASPPGSGSRYNEQFF.

This clonotype appeared a few times. The rearrangement links TRBV5-1 to TRBJ1-2, with D possibly matching TRBD1 (6 bases). In germline, CDR1 is SGHRS, CDR2 YFSETQ. The V and J ends lost 2 bases and 3 bases respectively, with 14 bases between them. The CDR3 totals 15 residues. CDR3 nucleotide sequence: TGCGCCAGCAGCTTTTTGGACAGCCTAGACTATGGCTACACCTTC. It codes for CASSFLDSLDYGYTF.

The chain couples TRBV24-1 to TRBJ2-3; perhaps TRBD2 as D (6 bases). The CDR3 is 17 amino acids. The V end was cut by 4 bases, the J end by 3 bases, with 19 bases between. Looked up from germline, CDR1 is KGHDR and CDR2 is SFDVKD. CDR3 in DNA: TGTGCCACCAGTGACACCCCCTCGGCGGGGCCAACAGATACGCAGTATTTT. Residues: CATSDTPSAGPTDTQYF.

On this clonotype itself: One end of the junction fails to match germline, which may point to a read error. The gene calls are TRBV5-1 and TRBJ2-7, with 10 bases lining up with TRBD1. The length of the CDR3 is 14 residues. Germline loops: CDR1 SGHRS, CDR2 YFSETQ. The CDR3 sequence is CASSSGTGAYKQYF. CDR3 sequence (DNA): TGCGCCAGCAGCTCCGGGACAGGGGCCTACAAGCAGTACTTC.

The chain has TRBV7-2 and TRBJ2-7; D gene uncertain. Looked up from germline, CDR1 is SGHTA and CDR2 is FQGNSA. V dropped 5 bases and J dropped 2 bases, with 13 bases sitting between them. The CDR3 consists of 14 residues. The CDR3 DNA is TGTGCCAGCAGCGCAATGGACCGAACCTACGAGCAGTACTTC. It codes for CASSAMDRTYEQYF.